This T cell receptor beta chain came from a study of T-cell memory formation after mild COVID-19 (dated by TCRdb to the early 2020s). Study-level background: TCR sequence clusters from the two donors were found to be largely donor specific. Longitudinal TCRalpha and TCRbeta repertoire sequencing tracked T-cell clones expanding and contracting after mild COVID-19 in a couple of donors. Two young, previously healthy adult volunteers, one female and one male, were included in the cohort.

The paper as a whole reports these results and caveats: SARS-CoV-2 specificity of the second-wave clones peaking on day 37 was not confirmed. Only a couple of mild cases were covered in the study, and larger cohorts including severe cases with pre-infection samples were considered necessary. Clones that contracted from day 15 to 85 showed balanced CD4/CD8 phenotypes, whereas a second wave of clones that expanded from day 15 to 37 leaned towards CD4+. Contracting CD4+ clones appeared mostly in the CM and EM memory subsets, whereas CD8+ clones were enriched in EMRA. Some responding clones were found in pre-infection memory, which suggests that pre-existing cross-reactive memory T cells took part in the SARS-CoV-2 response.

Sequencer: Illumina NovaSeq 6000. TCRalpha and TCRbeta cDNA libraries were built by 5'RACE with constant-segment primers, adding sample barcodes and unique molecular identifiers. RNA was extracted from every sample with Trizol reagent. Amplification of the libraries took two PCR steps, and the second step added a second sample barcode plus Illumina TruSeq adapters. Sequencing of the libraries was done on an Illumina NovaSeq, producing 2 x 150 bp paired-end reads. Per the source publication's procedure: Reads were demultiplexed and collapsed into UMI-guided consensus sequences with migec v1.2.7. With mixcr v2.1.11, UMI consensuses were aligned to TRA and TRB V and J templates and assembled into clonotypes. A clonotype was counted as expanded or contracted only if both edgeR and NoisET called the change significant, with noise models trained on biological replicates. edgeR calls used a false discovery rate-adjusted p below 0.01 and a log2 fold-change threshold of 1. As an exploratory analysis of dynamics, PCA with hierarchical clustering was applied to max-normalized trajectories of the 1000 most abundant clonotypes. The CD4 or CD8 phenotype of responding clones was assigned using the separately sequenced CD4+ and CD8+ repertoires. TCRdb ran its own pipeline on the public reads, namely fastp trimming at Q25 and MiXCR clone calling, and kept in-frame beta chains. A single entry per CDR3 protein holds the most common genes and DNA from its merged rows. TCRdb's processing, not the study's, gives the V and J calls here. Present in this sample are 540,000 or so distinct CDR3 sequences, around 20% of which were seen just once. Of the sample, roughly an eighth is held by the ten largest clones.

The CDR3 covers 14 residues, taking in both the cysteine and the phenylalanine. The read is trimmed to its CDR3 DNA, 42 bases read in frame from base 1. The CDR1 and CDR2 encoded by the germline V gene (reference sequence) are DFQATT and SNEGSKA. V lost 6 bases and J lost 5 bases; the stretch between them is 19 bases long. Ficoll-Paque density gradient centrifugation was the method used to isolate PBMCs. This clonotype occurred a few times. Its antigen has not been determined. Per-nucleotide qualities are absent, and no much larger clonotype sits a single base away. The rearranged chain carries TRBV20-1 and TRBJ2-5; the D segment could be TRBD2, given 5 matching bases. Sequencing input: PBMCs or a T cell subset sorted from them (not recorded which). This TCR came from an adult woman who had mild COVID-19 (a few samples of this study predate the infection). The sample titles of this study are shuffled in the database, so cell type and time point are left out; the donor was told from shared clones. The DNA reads TGCAGTGCAACTCAGCCGGGGATGGGGGAGACCCAGTACTTC. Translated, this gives CSATQPGMGETQYF.